The clone carrying this T cell receptor (beta chain) is a singleton in its sample. PCR involved 60 Vbeta and 13 Jbeta primers. Produced via immunoSEQ multiplex PCR; TCRdb's table is partial and in-frame only. Of some 180,000 clones listed, roughly 74% are singletons. These data originate in a study of cytomegalovirus exposure and HLA in healthy donors. CDR1 MNHEY and CDR2 SMNVEV come from the germline V gene (reference sequence). This CDR3 is 16 amino acids long. The germline V and J ends were trimmed by 1 base and 2 bases, with 15 bases remaining between them. This TCR came from a female donor in good health and CMV-seronegative. Input material: PBMCs. The chain couples TRBV27 to TRBJ2-7; D is undetermined. This CDR3 reads CASSLLAQTITYEQYF. CDR3 in DNA: TGTGCCAGCAGTTTATTGGCACAGACCATAACCTACGAGCAGTACTTC.